This T cell receptor beta chain was identified during a study of graft-versus-host responses after intestinal transplantation. Some clones are missing from TCRdb's copy, which holds only in-frame ones; the method was immunoSEQ multiplex PCR. The sample includes roughly 110,000 clones, roughly 90% of them seen just once. Regarding this clone: Its antigen is still unknown.

The CDR3 is 11 amino acids. V was pared by 5 bases and J by 7 bases, with 9 bases between. CDR1 is SGHTA, CDR2 FQGNSA, per germline. The material sequenced was unstimulated CD4+ T cells sorted from spleen or lymph node cells, taken before transplant. This chain links TRBV7-2 with TRBJ2-7, with a weak D call TRBD1 (5 bases). The receptor was isolated from a human donor who was the organ donor for an intestinal transplant. The CDR3, as DNA: TGTGCCAGCAGCGGCAGACAGGAGCAGTACTTC. Protein: CASSGRQEQYF.